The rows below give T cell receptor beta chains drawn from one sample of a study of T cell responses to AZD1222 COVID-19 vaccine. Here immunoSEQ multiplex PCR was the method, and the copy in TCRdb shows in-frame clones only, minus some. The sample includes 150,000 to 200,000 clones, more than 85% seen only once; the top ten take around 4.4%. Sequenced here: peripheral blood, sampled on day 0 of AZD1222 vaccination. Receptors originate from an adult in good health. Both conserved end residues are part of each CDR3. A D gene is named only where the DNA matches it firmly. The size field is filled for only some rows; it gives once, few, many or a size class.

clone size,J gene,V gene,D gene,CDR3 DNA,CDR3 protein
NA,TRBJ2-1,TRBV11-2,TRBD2,TGTGCCAGCAGCCTACTAGCGGGAGGGCTTAATGAGCAGTTCTTC,CASSLLAGGLNEQFF
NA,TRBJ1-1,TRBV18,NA,TGTGCCAGCTCACCCCGGACGGAAAACACTGAAGCTTTCTTT,CASSPRTENTEAFF
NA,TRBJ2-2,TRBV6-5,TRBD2,TGTGCCAGCAGTTACGGAACGGGGGGGCCCGGGGAGCTGTTTTTT,CASSYGTGGPGELFF
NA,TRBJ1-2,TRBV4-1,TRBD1,TGCGCCAGCAGCCAGGTGGACAGGGGAACTGGCTACACCTTC,CASSQVDRGTGYTF
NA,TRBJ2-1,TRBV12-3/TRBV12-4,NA,TGTGCCAGCAGCCCCTACGGGGGCAATGAGCAGTTCTTC,CASSPYGGNEQFF
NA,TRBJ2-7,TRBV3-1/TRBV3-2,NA,TGTGCCAGCAGACACCACGGTCTGGAGCAGTACTTC,CASRHHGLEQYF
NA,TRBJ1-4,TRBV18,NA,TGTGCCAGCTCACCCACAACAGGGAGTAATGAAAAACTGTTTTTT,CASSPTTGSNEKLFF
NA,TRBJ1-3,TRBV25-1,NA,TGTGCCAGCAGCCTGGGCTACTCTGGAAACACCATATATTTT,CASSLGYSGNTIYF
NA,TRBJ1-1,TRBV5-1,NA,TGCGCCAGCAGCTGGGACCAGGGTGTGGGGACTGAAGCTTTCTTT,CASSWDQGVGTEAFF
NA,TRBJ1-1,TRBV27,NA,TGTGCCAGCAGTTTATTCGGCGGTTCCACTTTCTTT,CASSLFGGSTFF
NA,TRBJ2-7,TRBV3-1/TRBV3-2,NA,TGTGCCAGCAGCCAAGTGCTCCGTGCGTGGCCCCCGTTCGGGGAGCAGTACTTC,CASSQVLRAWPPFGEQYF
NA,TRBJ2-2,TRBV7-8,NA,TGTGCCAGCAGCTTAGACTCTACCAACACCGGGGAGCTGTTTTTT,CASSLDSTNTGELFF
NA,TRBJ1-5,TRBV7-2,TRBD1,TGTGCCAGCAGCCAGAAGCTTTTTCGACAGGGCGACAATCAGCCCCAGCATTTT,CASSQKLFRQGDNQPQHF
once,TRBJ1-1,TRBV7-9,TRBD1,TGTGCCAGCAGCTGGACAGGGGGGACTGAAGCTTTCTTT,CASSWTGGTEAFF
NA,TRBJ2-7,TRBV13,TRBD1,TGTGCCAGCAGCGCCCTCCGGGACAGGGCCTACGAGCAGTACTTC,CASSALRDRAYEQYF
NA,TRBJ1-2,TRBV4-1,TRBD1,TGCGCCAGCAGCCAAGTCGGGACAGGCTATGGCTACACCTTC,CASSQVGTGYGYTF
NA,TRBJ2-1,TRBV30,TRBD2,TGTGCCTGGAGGACTAGCGGGATCGGTGAGCAGTTCTTC,CAWRTSGIGEQFF
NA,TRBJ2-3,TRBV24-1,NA,TGTGCCACCAGTGATTTTGACTTTAGCACAGATACGCAGTATTTT,CATSDFDFSTDTQYF
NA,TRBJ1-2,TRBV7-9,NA,TGTGCCAGCACAGCCGGGCCCGCTGGCAACTATGGCTACACCTTC,CASTAGPAGNYGYTF
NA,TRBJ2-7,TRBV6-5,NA,TGTGCCAGCAGTTACTCGTCCGCGGCGGCCAGGCAGTACTTC,CASSYSSAAARQYF
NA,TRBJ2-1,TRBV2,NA,TGTGCCAGCAGTGGCGTTGGACAGTTCGATGAGCAGTTCTTC,CASSGVGQFDEQFF
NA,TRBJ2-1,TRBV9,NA,TGTGCCAGCAGCACCCTAGCTAGCAACTCCTACAATGAGCAGTTCTTC,CASSTLASNSYNEQFF
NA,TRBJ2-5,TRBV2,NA,TGTGCCAGCGGCCAGGAGGGGGAGACCCAGTACTTC,CASGQEGETQYF
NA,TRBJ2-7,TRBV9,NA,TGTGCCAGCAGCGTAAGGAGCGATACCTCCTACGAGCAGTACTTC,CASSVRSDTSYEQYF
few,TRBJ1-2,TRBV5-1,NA,TGCGCCAGCAGCGGGGGATTCCTAGCTAACTATGGCTACACCTTC,CASSGGFLANYGYTF
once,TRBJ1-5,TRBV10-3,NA,TGTGCCACATCCCCAGGGTGGGGCGATCAGCCCCAGCATTTT,CATSPGWGDQPQHF